Below, 27 T cell receptor beta chains from the same sample are listed, as sequenced in a study of metastatic and nonmetastatic thyroid tumors. Using MiXCR, TCRdb re-called clones from the PCR reads. The sample holds about 22,000 clones, roughly 15% seen once. Not a single patient had been given any form of treatment at any point before undergoing thyroid surgery. The material sequenced was tumor tissue. These TCRs come from a female donor with papillary thyroid cancer or a benign thyroid nodule (not recorded which). Some clones in this sample may be carry-over from other donors' samples.

This clone was seen at least ten times. V usage is TRBV30 and J usage is TRBJ2-5; D might be TRBD2 (6 bases). V lost 5 bases, J lost 7 bases, and 14 bases lay in between. Per germline, CDR1 GTSNPN and CDR2 SVGIG (reference sequence). There are 12 residues in the CDR3. The CDR3 coding sequence is TGTGCCTGGGGTCCGGGGGTCGGGACCCAGTACTTC. Translating it yields CAWGPGVGTQYF.

The sample holds many counts of this clone. V and J are TRBV7-9 and TRBJ1-4; tentatively, D is TRBD1 (6 bases). Germline CDR1 SEHNR, CDR2 FQNEAQ (reference sequence). The V and J ends lost 6 bases and 4 bases respectively, with 12 bases between them. The CDR3 loop spans 14 amino acids. In DNA, the CDR3 is TGTGCCAGCAGGCTAGGGGGTTATAATGAAAAACTGTTTTTT. This gives the protein CASRLGGYNEKLFF.

This clone has only a few counts. V usage is TRBV6-2 or TRBV6-3 and J usage is TRBJ2-7; TRBD1 matches at 7 bases. Germline V gene sequence: CDR1 MNHEY, CDR2 SVGEGT. CDR3 length equals 16 residues. V gave up 5 bases and J gave up 9 bases; unmatched junction bases: 19. CDR3 sequence reads: CASSPTSGTDLLGQYF. CDR3 sequence (DNA): TGTGCCAGCAGTCCCACCTCCGGGACAGACCTTCTTGGGCAGTACTTC.

Notes on this clone: This CDR3 fails to terminate in the conserved phenylalanine or tryptophan, so it likely reflects a read error. The chain employs TRBV20-1 and TRBJ2-7; 9 bases agree with TRBD2. The germline V gene encodes CDR1 DFQATT and CDR2 SNEGSKA (reference sequence). This CDR3 comprises 13 residues. The ends lost 3 bases at V and 6 bases at J; junction bases unmatched: 6. In DNA form, the CDR3 reads TGCAGTGCTAGCAGGCGGGAGGGTGCCGAGCAGTACCTC. Amino acid sequence: CSASRREGAEQYL.

V is TRBV20-1 and J is TRBJ1-2; 7 nucleotides align to TRBD1. Germline-derived CDR1 and CDR2 are DFQATT and SNEGSKA (reference sequence). The CDR3 is 14 amino acids. J was trimmed by 8 bases and V by 0 bases; bases with no gene match: 9. The CDR3 region is CSARDLTGRRGYTF. The CDR3 DNA sequence: TGCAGTGCTAGAGACTTGACAGGGCGGCGAGGCTACACCTTC.

This clone occurred many times. The J gene is TRBJ2-3, the V gene TRBV20-1; 9 bases match TRBD2. There are 16 residues in the CDR3. Germline V lookup: CDR1 DFQATT, CDR2 SNEGSKA (reference sequence). Trimming removed 4 bases from V and 2 bases from J; junction bases left unmatched: 10. CDR3 in amino acids: CSAISDGGGATDTQYF. The DNA for the CDR3 is TGCAGTGCTATATCGGACGGCGGGGGGGCCACAGATACGCAGTATTTT.

This chain links TRBV6-2 or TRBV6-3 with TRBJ2-2; 7 bases fit TRBD1. V shed 7 bases, J shed 3 bases, and the junction held 20 bases outside the gene matches. This CDR3 comprises 19 residues. Germline-derived CDR1 and CDR2 are MNHEY and SVGEGT. In DNA form, the CDR3 reads TGTGCCAGCAAATTCGGACAGGTCATCGGTGTAGGGGACACCGGGGAGCTGTTTTTT. Its protein is CASKFGQVIGVGDTGELFF.

This clone was observed many times. The V and J genes are TRBV11-2 and TRBJ1-5; 7 bases align to TRBD1. CDR1 is SGHAT and CDR2 is FQNNGV in the germline V gene. V was clipped by 0 bases and J by 4 bases; unmatched bases: 3. The CDR3 has 15 residues. The CDR3 here is CASSLDPGGNQPQHF. The CDR3 DNA sequence: TGTGCCAGCAGCTTAGATCCAGGGGGAAATCAGCCCCAGCATTTT.

This chain links TRBV11-2 with TRBJ1-2; the D is unclear. V shed 6 bases and J shed 4 bases, with 9 bases lying between them. The CDR3 sequence is 12 residues long. CDR1 is SGHAT, CDR2 FQNNGV, per germline. CDR3 nucleotide sequence: TGTGCCAGCAGTCCGGGATTCTATGGCTACACCTTC. This gives the protein CASSPGFYGYTF.

As regards this clone: A much more abundant neighbour one base away suggests this may be a read error. The chain combines TRBV7-2 with TRBJ2-5, with D tentatively TRBD2 (5 bases). The CDR3 contains 13 residues. The germline V gene has CDR1 SGHTA and CDR2 FQGNSA. V was cut by 7 bases and J by 5 bases, with 14 bases left in between. The CDR3 region has the DNA TGTGCCAGCATCCGGGGAGCCCGGGAGACCCAGTACTTC. Its translation is CASIRGARETQYF. The whole variable domain, filled in from reference TRBV7-2 and TRBJ2-5, reads GAGVSQSPSNKVTEKGKDVELRCDPISGHTALYWYRQSLGQGLEFLIYFQGNSAPDKSGLPSDRFSAERTGGSVSTLTIQRTQQEDSAVYLCASIRGARETQYFGPGTRLLVL.

This clone occurred many times. V gene TRBV4-1 combines with J gene TRBJ2-5; D gene ambiguous. V was pared by 1 base and J by 2 bases, with 5 bases between. The CDR3 spans 13 residues. In germline, CDR1 is MGHRA, CDR2 YSYEKL. CDR3 in amino acids: CASSQGQQETQYF. CDR3 nucleotide sequence: TGCGCCAGCAGCCAAGGGCAGCAAGAGACCCAGTACTTC.

By share, this clone ranks as medium-sized. This chain links TRBV2 with TRBJ1-2, with D maybe TRBD1 (6 bases). CDR1 and CDR2 from the germline V gene are SNHLY and FYNNEI. Trimming removed 7 bases from V and 6 bases from J, with 21 bases in between. This CDR3 is 15 amino acids long. The CDR3 spells CASTSGAQGANGYTF. Here the CDR3 DNA reads TGTGCCAGCACCTCCGGGGCACAGGGAGCGAATGGCTACACCTTC. Looking up the rest from reference TRBV2 and TRBJ1-2 gives the full variable domain: EPEVTQTPSHQVTQMGQEVILRCVPISNHLYFYWYRQILGQKVEFLVSFYNNEISEKSEIFDDQFSVERPDGSNFTLKIRSTKLEDSAMYFCASTSGAQGANGYTFGSGTRLTVV.

This CDR3 reads CASSFGTDSPLHF. The CDR3 DNA sequence: TGTGCCAGCAGTTTCGGGACAGATTCACCCCTCCACTTT. This rearrangement joins TRBV27 to TRBJ1-6; the match to TRBD1 covers 7 bases. Germline V gene lookup returns CDR1 MNHEY and CDR2 SMNVEV (reference sequence). Trimming cost V 3 bases and J 8 bases; bases outside gene matches: 1. The length of the CDR3 is 13 residues.

In this sample, this clone turned up many times. The chain is built from TRBV16 and TRBJ1-4; D gene ambiguous. Trimming stripped 6 bases from V and 5 bases from J, with 7 bases between. Germline loops: CDR1 KGHSY, CDR2 FQNENV. The CDR3 sequence is 12 residues long. DNA of the CDR3: TGTGCCAGCAGTTTGACGAATGAAAAACTGTTTTTT. Protein sequence: CASSLTNEKLFF.

This CDR3 is CASRTGARDYGYTF. CDR3 DNA: TGCGCCAGCAGAACAGGGGCGCGGGACTATGGCTACACCTTC. V gene TRBV5-1 combines with J gene TRBJ1-2, with 7 positions matching TRBD1. Unmatched junction bases numbered 7, after V lost 5 bases and J lost 3 bases. From germline, CDR1 is SGHRS and CDR2 YFSETQ. The CDR3 runs to 14 residues. The full variable domain, its missing parts supplied by reference TRBV5-1 and TRBJ1-2, is KAGVTQTPRYLIKTRGQQVTLSCSPISGHRSVSWYQQTPGQGLQFLFEYFSETQRNKGNFPGRFSGRQFSNSRSEMNVSTLELGDSALYLCASRTGARDYGYTFGSGTRLTVV.

This clone was seen only a few times. The chain uses TRBV6-1 and TRBJ1-2, with D possibly being TRBD1 (5 bases). Trimming cost V 7 bases and J 10 bases, with 28 bases left between them. The V gene's germline CDR1 is MNHNS and CDR2 SASEGT. CDR3 length: 16 residues. The CDR3 reads CASMGRISNYVGDYTF. In DNA, the CDR3 is TGTGCCAGCATGGGACGGATCTCTAACTACGTCGGTGACTACACCTTC.

This clone was seen many times. CDR3: CASESGRGDEQYF. The DNA for the CDR3 is TGTGCCTCCGAGTCCGGCAGGGGCGACGAGCAGTACTTC. V is TRBV2 and J is TRBJ2-7; possible D gene TRBD1, 6 bases. Germline values: CDR1 SNHLY, CDR2 FYNNEI. The V end lost 11 bases, the J end lost 5 bases, and 19 bases lay between the germline ends. The CDR3 contains 13 residues.

The CDR3 nucleotides read TGCAGTGCTAGACGGGGTGTTGCGGCTCGAGCTTTCTTT. Translating gives CSARRGVAARAFF. The V gene is TRBV20-1, the J gene TRBJ1-1; D unclear. The CDR3 consists of 13 residues. In germline, CDR1 is DFQATT, CDR2 SNEGSKA (reference sequence). Trimming left V 2 bases short and J 10 bases short, with 17 bases between.

This clone showed up many times. This chain uses TRBV15 with TRBJ1-2; TRBD1 aligns across 8 bases. Germline CDR1 is LNHNV and CDR2 is YYDKDF (reference sequence). This CDR3 is built from 15 residues. With 5 bases clipped from V and 4 bases from J, the junction kept 9 bases outside the gene matches. CDR3 region: CATSEGTGPSYGYTF. For the CDR3, the DNA is TGTGCCACCAGCGAGGGGACAGGCCCATCCTATGGCTACACCTTC.

A few counts support this clone. This chain links TRBV7-3 with TRBJ2-5; 9 positions match TRBD1. The CDR3 loop spans 14 amino acids. The germline CDR1 and CDR2 sequences are SGHTA and FQGTGA. J gave up 4 bases and V 5 bases, and 5 bases lay outside the gene matches. The DNA for the CDR3 is TGTGCCAGCAGCGTTACAGGGGGCGCAGAGACCCAGTACTTC. Its protein product is CASSVTGGAETQYF.

V gene TRBV7-6 combines with J gene TRBJ1-4; D unresolved. Trimming left V 3 bases short and J 5 bases short, with 4 bases between. Germline CDR1 and CDR2: SGHVS and FNYEAQ. This CDR3 is 12 amino acids long. The CDR3 region has the DNA TGTGCCAGCAGCTTTGGGAATGAAAAACTGTTTTTT. This translates into CASSFGNEKLFF.

In its sample, this clone is medium-sized. The chain is built from TRBV6-1 and TRBJ2-7; a possible D gene is TRBD2 (6 bases). The CDR3 spans 13 residues. Per germline, CDR1 MNHNS and CDR2 SASEGT. With 8 bases removed from V and 5 bases from J, the gap between germline ends came to 16 bases. The CDR3 sequence: CASCRDRLDEQYF. The DNA of the CDR3 is TGTGCCAGCTGCCGCGACAGACTAGACGAGCAGTACTTC.

This clone was seen ten or more times. The chain uses TRBV5-1 and TRBJ2-1; D ambiguous. The CDR3 is made up of 13 amino acids. Germline assignment: CDR1 SGHRS and CDR2 YFSETQ. The V and J ends lost 5 bases and 3 bases respectively, with 9 bases between them. Here the CDR3 DNA reads TGCGCCAGCAGATCGAATAACTACAATGAGCAGTTCTTC. Encoded protein: CASRSNNYNEQFF. Full variable domain (rest looked up from reference TRBV5-1 and TRBJ2-1): KAGVTQTPRYLIKTRGQQVTLSCSPISGHRSVSWYQQTPGQGLQFLFEYFSETQRNKGNFPGRFSGRQFSNSRSEMNVSTLELGDSALYLCASRSNNYNEQFFGPGTRLTVL.

This clone showed up many times. The chain has TRBV12-3 or TRBV12-4 and TRBJ2-2; D is unresolved. V lost 3 bases to trimming and J lost 6 bases, with 14 bases between them. The CDR3 contains 15 residues. Written as DNA, the CDR3 is TGTGCCAGCAGTTTGGGCGGCCCTGTGGCCGGGGAGCTGTTTTTT. Protein sequence: CASSLGGPVAGELFF.

This clone was counted at least ten times. The V gene is TRBV6-2 or TRBV6-3, the J gene TRBJ2-7; weak D call: TRBD1 (5 bases). The germline V gene encodes CDR1 MNHEY and CDR2 SVGEGT. V gave up 3 bases and J gave up 1 base, with 13 bases separating them. CDR3 length equals 15 residues. CDR3 in amino acids: CASSYYPQGSYEQYF. CDR3 nucleotides: TGTGCCAGCAGTTATTACCCCCAGGGATCCTACGAGCAGTACTTC.

The table lists this clone with many counts. This chain links TRBV19 with TRBJ1-6, with D unresolved. Per the germline V gene, CDR1 is LNHDA and CDR2 is SQIVND (reference sequence). The V end was cut by 3 bases, the J end by 8 bases, with 17 bases between. The CDR3 contains 16 residues. The CDR3 here is CASSILRPGQDSPLHF. CDR3 nucleotide sequence: TGTGCCAGTAGTATTCTTAGGCCCGGGCAGGATTCACCCCTCCACTTT. Full variable domain (missing parts from reference TRBV19 and TRBJ1-6): DGGITQSPKYLFRKEGQNVTLSCEQNLNHDAMYWYRQDPGQGLRLIYYSQIVNDFQKGDIAEGYSVSREKKESFPLTVTSAQKNPTAFYLCASSILRPGQDSPLHFGNGTRLTVT.

This clone showed up many times. With a much larger clone just one base away, this may be a read error. This chain connects TRBV3-1 to TRBJ2-2; a weak D match, TRBD2 (6 bases). CDR3 length equals 13 residues. CDR1 and CDR2 (germline): LGHDT, YNNKEL (reference sequence). CDR3 bases: TGTGCCAGCAGCCAGGGGCGAGCCGGGGGGCTGTTTTTT. As protein: CASSQGRAGGLFF.